These 27 T cell receptor beta chains share one sample of origin, sequenced in a study of spatial heterogeneity in lung cancer. TCRdb reprocessed the 5' RACE reads with MiXCR, giving one entry per CDR3 protein. Of 15,000 or so distinct CDR3 sequences listed, 7.5% to 10% are singletons. Regarding time point: sample taken at primary tumor resection. Sequencing of whole RNA from tumor, nontumor lung or frozen PBMC involved no sorting. Specimen: PBMCs, collected at surgery. The receptors come from a female donor with early-stage non-small cell lung cancer.

This clonotype was counted ten times or more. J is TRBJ2-7 and V is TRBV5-1; 11 bases map to TRBD2. Germline V CDR1 and CDR2: SGHRS, YFSETQ. This CDR3 is 14 amino acids long. The J segment lost 2 bases and the V segment lost 6 bases, leaving 4 bases of the junction unmatched. The DNA of the CDR3 is TGCGCCAGCACCGGGACTAGCGGAGCCTACGAGCAGTACTTC. Encoded protein: CASTGTSGAYEQYF.

This clonotype was observed a few times. The chain links TRBV28 to TRBJ2-7, with 7 bases fitting TRBD1. This CDR3 has 12 amino acids. Trimming removed 8 bases from V and 1 base from J; junction bases left unmatched: 2. Germline V CDR1 and CDR2: MDHEN, SYDVKM. CDR3 region: CASQGESYEQYF. CDR3 bases: TGTGCCAGCCAGGGGGAATCCTACGAGCAGTACTTC.

The chain recombines TRBV10-2 with TRBJ2-5; 8 nucleotides line up with TRBD2. CDR3 length: 15 residues. V was clipped by 4 bases and J by 4 bases; unmatched bases: 8. From germline, CDR1 is WSHSY and CDR2 SAAADI. The DNA of the CDR3 is TGCGCCAGCAGTGTTTACGGGAGGGGGGGAGAGACCCAGTACTTC. Encoded protein: CASSVYGRGGETQYF.

This clonotype was seen at least ten times. The chain is built from TRBV10-3 and TRBJ2-7; 8 positions match TRBD2. The CDR3 is 15 residues long. Per germline, CDR1 ENHRY and CDR2 SYGVKD. The V segment lost 11 bases and the J segment 5 bases; nucleotides outside the gene matches: 17. The CDR3 DNA reads as TGTGCCCACGCGCCGGGGGGGCAGTTCCTCCACGAGCAGTACTTC. Translating gives CAHAPGGQFLHEQYF.

This clonotype was counted many times. The chain is built from TRBV5-1 and TRBJ1-2, with D unresolved. The CDR3 sequence is 14 residues long. Germline lookup yields CDR1 SGHRS and CDR2 YFSETQ. The V gene lost 0 bases and the J gene lost 4 bases, with 10 bases spanning the gap. The CDR3 DNA reads TGCGCCAGCAGCTTGGACCCTGGAAGCTATGGCTACACCTTC. This translates into CASSLDPGSYGYTF.

CDR3 sequence reads: CASRQVYNQPQHF. CDR3 DNA sequence: TGTGCCAGCCGACAGGTCTACAATCAGCCCCAGCATTTT. The V and J genes are TRBV6-5 and TRBJ1-5; maybe TRBD1 (6 bases). This CDR3 has 13 residues. Germline V lookup: CDR1 MNHEY, CDR2 SVGAGI. The germline V and J ends were trimmed by 8 bases and 3 bases, with 11 bases remaining between them.

A few counts support this clonotype. The chain carries TRBV5-1 and TRBJ2-2, with D unresolved. There are 13 residues in the CDR3. Trimming pared 4 bases from V and 5 bases from J, leaving 9 bases between. Germline-derived CDR1 and CDR2 are SGHRS and YFSETQ. This CDR3 reads CASSLYQTGELFF. CDR3 sequence (DNA): TGCGCCAGCAGCCTTTACCAGACCGGGGAGCTGTTTTTT.

This clonotype was counted only a few times. This chain joins TRBV9 and TRBJ2-4; D uncertain. V shed 4 bases and J shed 5 bases, with 10 bases lying between them. Germline V CDR1 and CDR2: SGDLS, YYNGEE. The CDR3 sequence is 13 residues long. The DNA for the CDR3 is TGTGCCAGCAGCTTTAGCCCTCAAAACATTCAGTACTTC. Translated: CASSFSPQNIQYF.

Only a few counts were recorded for this clonotype. This rearrangement joins TRBV2 to TRBJ2-7; D is undetermined. The CDR3 contains 13 residues. Trimming took 2 bases from V and 4 from J, leaving 9 bases between them. Per the germline V gene, CDR1 is SNHLY and CDR2 is FYNNEI. For the CDR3, the DNA is TGTGCCAGCAGTGAACCGGGTTGGTACGAGCAGTACTTC. It is translated as CASSEPGWYEQYF.

There are many counts of this clonotype. The chain recombines TRBV24-1 with TRBJ2-2; D unclear. Trimming pared 3 bases from V and 6 bases from J, leaving 7 bases between. There are 13 residues in the CDR3. Germline V gene data show CDR1 as KGHDR and CDR2 as SFDVKD. CDR3: CATSDRWSGELFF. CDR3 nucleotides: TGTGCCACCAGTGATCGTTGGTCCGGGGAGCTGTTTTTT.

This clonotype was found many times. J is TRBJ2-1 and V is TRBV12-3 or TRBV12-4; 11 bases fit TRBD2. CDR3 length: 19 residues. V shed 6 bases, J shed 5 bases, and the junction held 18 bases outside the gene matches. CDR3 sequence: CASRKGQGIPSGRNNEQFF. In DNA, the CDR3 is TGTGCCAGCAGGAAAGGGCAGGGGATTCCTAGCGGGAGGAACAATGAGCAGTTCTTC.

This clonotype showed up many times. The chain employs TRBV5-4 and TRBJ1-2; D possibly corresponds to TRBD1 (6 bases). This CDR3 spans 15 amino acids. The V end lost 2 bases, the J end lost 4 bases, and 15 bases lay between the germline ends. Germline-derived CDR1 and CDR2 are SGHNT and YYREEE (reference sequence). The DNA for the CDR3 is TGTGCCAGCAGCTTCACAGGGAGGGACCGCTATGGCTACACCTTC. Translated, it gives CASSFTGRDRYGYTF.

Many counts were recorded for this clonotype. This sequence joins TRBV21-1 and TRBJ1-6. TRBV21-1 is a listed pseudogene. The CDR3 sequence is 16 residues long. CDR3 DNA sequence: TGTGCCAGCAGCAACAACTGCAGAGGTGGGAATTCACCCCTCCACTTT. The encoded protein is CASSNNCRGGNSPLHF.

This clonotype has a count of ten or more. This CDR3 is CASSSRAGGGDTQYF. Written as DNA, the CDR3 is TGTGCCAGCAGCAGCCGAGCGGGAGGGGGAGATACGCAGTATTTT. The genes are TRBV7-9 and TRBJ2-3; 10 bases agree with TRBD2. With 5 bases clipped from V and 5 bases from J, the junction kept 7 bases outside the gene matches. CDR3 size: 15 residues. Germline lookup yields CDR1 SEHNR and CDR2 FQNEAQ (reference sequence).

This clonotype was found many times. This chain joins TRBV12-3 or TRBV12-4 and TRBJ2-7; maybe TRBD2 (6 bases). V was clipped by 1 base and J by 3 bases, with 10 bases between them. The CDR3 sequence is 14 residues long. CDR3: CASSLGGDGYEQYF. CDR3 in DNA: TGTGCCAGCAGTTTAGGCGGGGACGGCTACGAGCAGTACTTC.

Many counts were recorded for this clonotype. The chain links TRBV11-2 to TRBJ2-7; 10 nucleotides line up with TRBD2. CDR1 and CDR2 (germline): SGHAT, FQNNGV. The CDR3 has 14 residues. The ends lost 6 bases at V and 0 bases at J; junction bases unmatched: 2. The CDR3 bases are TGTGCCAGCAGGGCTAGCGGGGGCTCCTACGAGCAGTACTTC. This translates into CASRASGGSYEQYF.

This clonotype was detected many times. J is TRBJ1-6 and V is TRBV5-1; D is unresolved. Trimming stripped 0 bases from V and 8 bases from J, with 3 bases between. The CDR3 extends over 12 amino acids. Germline CDR1 reads SGHRS; CDR2 reads YFSETQ. The CDR3 DNA reads as TGCGCCAGCAGCTTGGTAGATTCACCCCTCCACTTT. It codes for CASSLVDSPLHF.

This clonotype was seen at least ten times. The CDR3 coding sequence is TGCGCCAGCAGCTTGGAGCGGGGGAGAGAGACCCAGTACTTC. This codes for CASSLERGRETQYF. The chain couples TRBV5-1 to TRBJ2-5; 8 nucleotides line up with TRBD2. The CDR3 sequence is 14 residues long. Looked up from germline, CDR1 is SGHRS and CDR2 is YFSETQ. V was clipped by 0 bases and J by 4 bases; unmatched bases: 2.

This clonotype was recorded at least ten times. The chain combines TRBV28 with TRBJ1-2, with TRBD1 as a possible D gene (5 bases). This CDR3 has 14 amino acids. V lost 6 bases, J lost 5 bases, and 16 bases lay in between. Germline V gives CDR1 MDHEN, CDR2 SYDVKM. The CDR3 spells CASSLIRQNYGYTF. The CDR3 DNA reads as TGTGCCAGCAGCCTTATACGACAGAATTATGGCTACACCTTC.

This clonotype was picked up many times. This chain joins TRBV11-2 and TRBJ2-6; D call uncertain. This CDR3 is 15 amino acids long. The germline V gene has CDR1 SGHAT and CDR2 FQNNGV. Trimming shortened V by 5 bases and J by 0 bases, and 8 bases separated the two germline ends. The CDR3 nucleotides read TGTGCCAGCAGCCCTAGGGTCTCTGGGGCCAACGTCCTGACTTTC. It specifies CASSPRVSGANVLTF.

The chain links TRBV3-1 to TRBJ2-3; 8 bases are a match to TRBD2. The CDR3 is made up of 15 amino acids. V shed 8 bases and J 0 bases; nucleotides not matched to a gene: 7. Per germline, CDR1 LGHDT and CDR2 YNNKEL (reference sequence). The CDR3 loop reads CASGPTSGSTDTQYF. In nucleotides, the CDR3 is TGTGCCAGCGGACCCACTAGCGGAAGCACAGATACGCAGTATTTT.

This clonotype was observed a handful of times. This chain links TRBV2 with TRBJ2-2; 8 nucleotides line up with TRBD1. The CDR3 length is 15 residues. Germline-derived CDR1 and CDR2 are SNHLY and FYNNEI. The junction had 9 bases not matched to a gene; V was cut back by 8 bases and J by 4 bases. CDR3 in amino acids: CASGGSGGPTGELFF. The DNA for the CDR3 is TGTGCCAGCGGGGGGTCAGGGGGCCCCACCGGGGAGCTGTTTTTT. The variable domain in full, completed from reference TRBV2 and TRBJ2-2, reads EPEVTQTPSHQVTQMGQEVILRCVPISNHLYFYWYRQILGQKVEFLVSFYNNEISEKSEIFDDQFSVERPDGSNFTLKIRSTKLEDSAMYFCASGGSGGPTGELFFGEGSRLTVL.

Ten or more counts support this clonotype. J is TRBJ1-3 and V is TRBV12-3 or TRBV12-4; possible D gene TRBD1, 6 bases. The CDR3 runs to 20 residues. Trimming cost V 6 bases and J 0 bases, with 27 bases left between them. The CDR3 reads CASRPRGLQGAFVSGNTIYF. The CDR3, as DNA: TGTGCCAGCAGGCCCCGAGGTTTACAGGGCGCCTTTGTCTCTGGAAACACCATATATTTT.

Many counts were recorded for this clonotype. The genes are TRBV27 and TRBJ1-3, with D possibly TRBD1 on 5 matching bases. The germline CDR1 and CDR2 sequences are MNHEY and SMNVEV (reference sequence). The CDR3 contains 14 residues. V lost 5 bases to trimming and J lost 2 bases, with 10 bases between them. The CDR3 nucleotides are TGTGCCAGCAGTAGGAAGGGGACTGGAAACACCATATATTTT. Translating it yields CASSRKGTGNTIYF.

This clonotype was observed many times. The genes are TRBV28 and TRBJ2-2; TRBD2 might be the D (6 bases). The CDR3 loop spans 15 amino acids. Between the trimmed V and J ends, which lost 6 bases and 0 bases, there was a span of 11 bases. Germline CDR1 is MDHEN and CDR2 is SYDVKM. The CDR3 loop reads CASRGGFANTGELFF. The CDR3 DNA is TGTGCCAGCAGGGGGGGATTCGCGAACACCGGGGAGCTGTTTTTT. The whole variable domain, filled in from reference TRBV28 and TRBJ2-2, reads DVKVTQSSRYLVKRTGEKVFLECVQDMDHENMFWYRQDPGLGLRLIYFSYDVKMKEKGDIPEGYSVSREKKERFSLILESASTNQTSMYLCASRGGFANTGELFFGEGSRLTVL.

This clonotype came up many times. This chain joins TRBV20-1 and TRBJ2-3, with a weak D call TRBD2 (5 bases). Germline V gene sequence: CDR1 DFQATT, CDR2 SNEGSKA (reference sequence). The V and J ends lost 6 bases and 0 bases respectively, with 16 bases between them. The CDR3 runs to 15 residues. The CDR3 protein is CSAHTSSGSTDTQYF. CDR3 coding DNA: TGCAGTGCGCATACTAGTTCGGGGAGCACAGATACGCAGTATTTT.

This clonotype appeared many times. The chain combines TRBV11-2 with TRBJ1-2; tentatively, D is TRBD1 (6 bases). Germline V lookup: CDR1 SGHAT, CDR2 FQNNGV. The germline V and J ends were trimmed by 5 bases and 2 bases, with 12 bases remaining between them. The CDR3 consists of 14 residues. The CDR3 DNA is TGTGCCAGCAGCATAACGGACAGAAACTATGGCTACACCTTC. It codes for CASSITDRNYGYTF.